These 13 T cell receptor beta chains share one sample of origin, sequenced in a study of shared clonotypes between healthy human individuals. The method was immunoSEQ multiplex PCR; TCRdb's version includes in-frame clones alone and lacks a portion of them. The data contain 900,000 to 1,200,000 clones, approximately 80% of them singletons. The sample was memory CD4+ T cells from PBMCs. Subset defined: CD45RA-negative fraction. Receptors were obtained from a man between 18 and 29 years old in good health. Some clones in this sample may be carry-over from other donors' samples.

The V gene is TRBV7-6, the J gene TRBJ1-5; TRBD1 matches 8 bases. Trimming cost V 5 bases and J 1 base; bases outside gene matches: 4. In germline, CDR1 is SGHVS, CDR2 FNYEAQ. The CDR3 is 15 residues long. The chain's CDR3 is CASSLGQGSNQPQHF. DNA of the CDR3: TGTGCCAGCAGCCTCGGACAGGGCAGCAATCAGCCCCAGCATTTT.

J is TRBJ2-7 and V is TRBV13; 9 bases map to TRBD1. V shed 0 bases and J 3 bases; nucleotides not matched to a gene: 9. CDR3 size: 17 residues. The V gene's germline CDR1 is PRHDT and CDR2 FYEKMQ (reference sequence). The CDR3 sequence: CASSLGFRRQGGYEQYF. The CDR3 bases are TGTGCCAGCAGCTTAGGTTTTCGAAGACAGGGGGGCTACGAGCAGTACTTC. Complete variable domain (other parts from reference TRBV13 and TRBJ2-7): AAGVIQSPRHLIKEKRETATLKCYPIPRHDTVYWYQQGPGQDPQFLISFYEKMQSDKGSIPDRFSAQQFSDYHSELNMSSLELGDSALYFCASSLGFRRQGGYEQYFGPGTRLTVT.

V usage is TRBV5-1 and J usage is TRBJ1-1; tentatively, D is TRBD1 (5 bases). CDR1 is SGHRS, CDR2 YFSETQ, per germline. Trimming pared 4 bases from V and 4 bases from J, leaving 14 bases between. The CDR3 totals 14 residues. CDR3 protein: CASSPGGGFTEAFF. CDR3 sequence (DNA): TGCGCCAGCAGCCCCGGGGGGGGATTCACTGAAGCTTTCTTT.

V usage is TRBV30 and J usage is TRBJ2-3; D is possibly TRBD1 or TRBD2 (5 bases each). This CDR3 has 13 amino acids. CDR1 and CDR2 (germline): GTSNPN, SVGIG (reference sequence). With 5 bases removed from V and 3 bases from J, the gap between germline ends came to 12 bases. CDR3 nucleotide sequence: TGTGCCTGGTCCTGGGGGTGGACAGATACGCAGTATTTT. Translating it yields CAWSWGWTDTQYF.

Here the CDR3 DNA reads TGTGCCAGCAGTTCTGACAGTATCACAGATACGCAGTATTTT. It yields the protein CASSSDSITDTQYF. V gene TRBV7-8 combines with J gene TRBJ2-3; possibly TRBD1 for D (5 bases). The CDR3 sequence is 14 residues long. Trimming took 6 bases from V and 2 from J, leaving 12 bases between them. The germline V gene encodes CDR1 SGHVS and CDR2 FQNEAQ.

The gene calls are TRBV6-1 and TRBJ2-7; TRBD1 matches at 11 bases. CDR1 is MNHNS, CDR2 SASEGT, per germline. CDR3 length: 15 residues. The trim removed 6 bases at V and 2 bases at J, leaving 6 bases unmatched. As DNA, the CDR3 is TGTGCCAGCAGGGATATGGGACAGGGGGCCTACGAGCAGTACTTC. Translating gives CASRDMGQGAYEQYF.

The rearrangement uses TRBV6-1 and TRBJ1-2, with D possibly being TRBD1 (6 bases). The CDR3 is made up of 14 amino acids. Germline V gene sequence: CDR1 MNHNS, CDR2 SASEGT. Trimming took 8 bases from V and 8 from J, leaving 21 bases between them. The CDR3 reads CASSPGTMGRGYTF. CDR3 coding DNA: TGTGCCAGCTCACCCGGGACAATGGGGAGAGGCTACACCTTC.

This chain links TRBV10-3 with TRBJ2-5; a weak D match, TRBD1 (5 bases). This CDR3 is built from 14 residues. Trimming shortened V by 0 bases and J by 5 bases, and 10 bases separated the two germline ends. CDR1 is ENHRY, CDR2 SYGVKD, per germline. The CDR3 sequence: CAISESTVLETQYF. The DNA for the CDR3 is TGTGCCATCAGTGAGTCGACAGTTTTGGAGACCCAGTACTTC.

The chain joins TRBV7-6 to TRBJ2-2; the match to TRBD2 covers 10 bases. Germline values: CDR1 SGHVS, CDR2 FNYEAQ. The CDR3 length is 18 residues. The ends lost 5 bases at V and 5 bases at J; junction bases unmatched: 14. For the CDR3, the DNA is TGTGCCAGCAGCCCGAACCCTATAGCGGGAGGAGGAACCGGGGAGCTGTTTTTT. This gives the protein CASSPNPIAGGGTGELFF.

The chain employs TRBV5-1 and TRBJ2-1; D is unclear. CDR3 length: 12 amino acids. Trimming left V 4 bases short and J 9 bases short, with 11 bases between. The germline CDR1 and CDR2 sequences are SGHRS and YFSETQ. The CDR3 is CASSDPAGEQFF. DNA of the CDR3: TGCGCCAGCAGCGACCCGGCTGGTGAGCAGTTCTTC.

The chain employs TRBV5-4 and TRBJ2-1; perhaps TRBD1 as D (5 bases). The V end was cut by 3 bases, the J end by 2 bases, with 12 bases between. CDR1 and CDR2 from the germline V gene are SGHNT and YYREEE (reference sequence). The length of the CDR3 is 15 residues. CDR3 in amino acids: CASSSGTGPYNEQFF. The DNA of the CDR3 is TGTGCCAGCAGCTCCGGCACAGGCCCCTACAATGAGCAGTTCTTC.

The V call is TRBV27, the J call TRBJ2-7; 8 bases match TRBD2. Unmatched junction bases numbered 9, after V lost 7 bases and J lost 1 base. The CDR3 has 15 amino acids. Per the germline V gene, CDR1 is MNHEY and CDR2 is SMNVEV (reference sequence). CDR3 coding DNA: TGTGCCAGCACTACAGGGAGCGGGGGATCCTACGAGCAGTACTTC. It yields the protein CASTTGSGGSYEQYF.

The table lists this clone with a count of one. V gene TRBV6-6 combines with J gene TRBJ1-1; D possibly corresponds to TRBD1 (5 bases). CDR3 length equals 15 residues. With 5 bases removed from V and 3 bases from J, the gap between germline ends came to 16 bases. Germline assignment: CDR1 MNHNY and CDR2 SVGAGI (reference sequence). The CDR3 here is CASSPRGEADTEAFF. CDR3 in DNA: TGTGCCAGCAGTCCCCGGGGGGAAGCGGACACTGAAGCTTTCTTT.